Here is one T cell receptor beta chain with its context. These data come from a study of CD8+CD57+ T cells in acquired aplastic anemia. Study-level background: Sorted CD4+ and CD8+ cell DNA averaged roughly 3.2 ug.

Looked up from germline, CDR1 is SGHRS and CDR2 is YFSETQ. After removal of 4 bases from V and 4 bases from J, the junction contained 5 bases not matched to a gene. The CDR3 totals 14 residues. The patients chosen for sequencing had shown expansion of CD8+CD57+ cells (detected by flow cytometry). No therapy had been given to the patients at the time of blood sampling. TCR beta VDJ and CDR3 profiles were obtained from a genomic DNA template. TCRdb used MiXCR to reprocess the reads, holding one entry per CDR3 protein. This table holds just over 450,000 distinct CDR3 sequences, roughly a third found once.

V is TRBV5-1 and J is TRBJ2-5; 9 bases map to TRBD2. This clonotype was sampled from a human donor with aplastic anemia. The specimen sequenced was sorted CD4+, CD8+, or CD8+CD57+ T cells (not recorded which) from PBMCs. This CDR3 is CASSPGLARETQYF. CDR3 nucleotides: TGCGCCAGCAGCCCTGGACTAGCGAGAGAGACCCAGTACTTC.